What follows is one T cell receptor beta chain and its context. Its cognate antigen is unknown. No donor had other autoimmune disease, uncontrolled infection, pregnancy or lactation. The CDR3 loop spans 12 amino acids. Germline V gene lookup returns CDR1 SEHNR and CDR2 FQNEAQ (reference sequence). The V and J ends lost 11 bases and 1 base respectively, with 11 bases between them. The data belong to a study of Graves' ophthalmopathy and Graves' hyperthyroidism. At the level of the study: The collection of peripheral blood took place at initial diagnosis, before any treatment. General study findings and limits: The study's model predicted ophthalmopathy progression at 70.59% sensitivity and about 72% specificity.

The authors amplified TCR beta CDR3 regions, and they did so from RNA transcripts for repertoire sequencing. Second-round multiplex PCR followed a first-round RT-PCR using HTBI primers. MiXCR, run by TCRdb on the multiplex PCR reads, gives a single entry per CDR3 protein. The repertoire holds about 740,000 distinct CDR3 sequences, with 40% as singletons. The source is an adult man with Graves' ophthalmopathy. V is TRBV7-9 and J is TRBJ1-1; no clear D gene. Sequenced sample: peripheral blood. CDR3 sequence: CAPAEWNTEAFF. The CDR3, as DNA: TGTGCCCCCGCGGAATGGAACACTGAAGCTTTCTTT.